This T cell receptor (beta chain) appears in the sequencing data of a study of T cell clusters in autoimmune cytopenias. TRB rearrangements were amplified by touch-down multiplex PCR with mixed TRB-A/B primers. For each CDR3 protein, TCRdb gives one entry from its re-call of the multiplex PCR reads, without DNA. The listing records roughly 11,000 distinct CDR3 sequences. The CDR3 has 12 amino acids. Germline loops: CDR1 MNHNS, CDR2 SASEGT. Roughly 38,000 genome equivalents of blood DNA were amplified for TRB. This same sample was also taken into another study, of T cell repertoires in aging, cancer and after chemotherapy. That study reports: Healthy donor repertoires were recorded over several months to years and showed clear clonal overlap. Loss of evenness, beyond lost richness, contributed to age-related TCR diversity decline in cancer patients.

The sequence was collected from a human donor in good health. This chain joins TRBV6-1 and TRBJ1-1; the D call of TRBD1 rests on TCRdb alone, since no DNA is present to check it. The specimen sequenced was peripheral blood. The CDR3 sequence: CASSATGGEAFF.